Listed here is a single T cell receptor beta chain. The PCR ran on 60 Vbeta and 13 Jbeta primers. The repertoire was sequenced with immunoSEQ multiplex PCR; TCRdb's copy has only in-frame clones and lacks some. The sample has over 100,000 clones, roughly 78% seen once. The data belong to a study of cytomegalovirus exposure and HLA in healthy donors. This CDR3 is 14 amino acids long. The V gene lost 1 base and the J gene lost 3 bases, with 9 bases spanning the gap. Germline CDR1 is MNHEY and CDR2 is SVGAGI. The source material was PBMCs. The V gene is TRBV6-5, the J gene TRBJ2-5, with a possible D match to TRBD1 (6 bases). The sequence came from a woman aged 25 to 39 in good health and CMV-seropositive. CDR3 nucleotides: TGTGCCAGCAGTTACTACGGACAGAAAGAGACCCAGTACTTC. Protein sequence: CASSYYGQKETQYF.